This entry concerns a single T cell receptor beta chain. Its specificity is unknown. The PCR had 60 Vbeta and 13 Jbeta primers. Sequenced by immunoSEQ multiplex PCR; TCRdb stores in-frame clones only, minus some. Here the sample spans fewer than 100,000 clones, around four fifths being singletons. This specimen comes from a study of cytomegalovirus exposure and HLA in healthy donors. Whole-study context: In an early release, HLA-typed donors contributed tens of millions of unique TCR sequences. Membership in the Caucasian-associated ancestry cluster was found for 81% of fewer than 450 genotyped donors.

V lost 4 bases, J lost 2 bases, and 14 bases stayed unmatched. This CDR3 spans 18 amino acids. Germline values: CDR1 MDHEN, CDR2 SYDVKM. Regarding the study as a whole: Reports state that TCR beta sequences accurately predicted most subjects' HLA-A and HLA-B alleles. A later examination showed that TCR association rates differed by HLA locus, with DRB1 most and HLA-C fewest.

V and J are TRBV28 and TRBJ2-3, with 8 bases that match TRBD2. The sample consisted of PBMCs. This TCR was recovered from a male donor in good health and CMV-seropositive. As DNA, the CDR3 is TGTGCCAGCAGTTCGCCCTTCACTAGCGGATTACTCACAGATACGCAGTATTTT. Its protein product is CASSSPFTSGLLTDTQYF.